This note documents a single TCR beta chain sequence. Treatment here: over 15 received Ad26.COV2.S at low or high dose, single or two shots; 5 received placebo; per-sample allocation not given. The study sampled participants on day 63 after the first vaccine or placebo injection. Assay used: immunoSEQ multiplex PCR; TCRdb lists only in-frame clones, some missing. The sample holds 240,000 or so clones, roughly 90% seen once. V lost 3 bases and J lost 2, with 12 bases in between. The CDR3 loop spans 15 amino acids. Germline loops: CDR1 KGHSH, CDR2 LQKENI. This sample stems from a study of Ad26.COV2.S vaccination and SARS-CoV-2 variants.

The gene calls are TRBV18 and TRBJ2-3; D remains ambiguous. Source: peripheral blood, taken in a trial of Ad26.COV2.S vaccine versus placebo. The clonotype was recovered from a person between 18 and 60 years old who received the Ad26.COV2.S COVID-19 vaccine or a placebo. The CDR3 sequence is CASSPLTTVTDTQYF. DNA of the CDR3: TGTGCCAGCTCACCCTTGACGACGGTCACAGATACGCAGTATTTT.